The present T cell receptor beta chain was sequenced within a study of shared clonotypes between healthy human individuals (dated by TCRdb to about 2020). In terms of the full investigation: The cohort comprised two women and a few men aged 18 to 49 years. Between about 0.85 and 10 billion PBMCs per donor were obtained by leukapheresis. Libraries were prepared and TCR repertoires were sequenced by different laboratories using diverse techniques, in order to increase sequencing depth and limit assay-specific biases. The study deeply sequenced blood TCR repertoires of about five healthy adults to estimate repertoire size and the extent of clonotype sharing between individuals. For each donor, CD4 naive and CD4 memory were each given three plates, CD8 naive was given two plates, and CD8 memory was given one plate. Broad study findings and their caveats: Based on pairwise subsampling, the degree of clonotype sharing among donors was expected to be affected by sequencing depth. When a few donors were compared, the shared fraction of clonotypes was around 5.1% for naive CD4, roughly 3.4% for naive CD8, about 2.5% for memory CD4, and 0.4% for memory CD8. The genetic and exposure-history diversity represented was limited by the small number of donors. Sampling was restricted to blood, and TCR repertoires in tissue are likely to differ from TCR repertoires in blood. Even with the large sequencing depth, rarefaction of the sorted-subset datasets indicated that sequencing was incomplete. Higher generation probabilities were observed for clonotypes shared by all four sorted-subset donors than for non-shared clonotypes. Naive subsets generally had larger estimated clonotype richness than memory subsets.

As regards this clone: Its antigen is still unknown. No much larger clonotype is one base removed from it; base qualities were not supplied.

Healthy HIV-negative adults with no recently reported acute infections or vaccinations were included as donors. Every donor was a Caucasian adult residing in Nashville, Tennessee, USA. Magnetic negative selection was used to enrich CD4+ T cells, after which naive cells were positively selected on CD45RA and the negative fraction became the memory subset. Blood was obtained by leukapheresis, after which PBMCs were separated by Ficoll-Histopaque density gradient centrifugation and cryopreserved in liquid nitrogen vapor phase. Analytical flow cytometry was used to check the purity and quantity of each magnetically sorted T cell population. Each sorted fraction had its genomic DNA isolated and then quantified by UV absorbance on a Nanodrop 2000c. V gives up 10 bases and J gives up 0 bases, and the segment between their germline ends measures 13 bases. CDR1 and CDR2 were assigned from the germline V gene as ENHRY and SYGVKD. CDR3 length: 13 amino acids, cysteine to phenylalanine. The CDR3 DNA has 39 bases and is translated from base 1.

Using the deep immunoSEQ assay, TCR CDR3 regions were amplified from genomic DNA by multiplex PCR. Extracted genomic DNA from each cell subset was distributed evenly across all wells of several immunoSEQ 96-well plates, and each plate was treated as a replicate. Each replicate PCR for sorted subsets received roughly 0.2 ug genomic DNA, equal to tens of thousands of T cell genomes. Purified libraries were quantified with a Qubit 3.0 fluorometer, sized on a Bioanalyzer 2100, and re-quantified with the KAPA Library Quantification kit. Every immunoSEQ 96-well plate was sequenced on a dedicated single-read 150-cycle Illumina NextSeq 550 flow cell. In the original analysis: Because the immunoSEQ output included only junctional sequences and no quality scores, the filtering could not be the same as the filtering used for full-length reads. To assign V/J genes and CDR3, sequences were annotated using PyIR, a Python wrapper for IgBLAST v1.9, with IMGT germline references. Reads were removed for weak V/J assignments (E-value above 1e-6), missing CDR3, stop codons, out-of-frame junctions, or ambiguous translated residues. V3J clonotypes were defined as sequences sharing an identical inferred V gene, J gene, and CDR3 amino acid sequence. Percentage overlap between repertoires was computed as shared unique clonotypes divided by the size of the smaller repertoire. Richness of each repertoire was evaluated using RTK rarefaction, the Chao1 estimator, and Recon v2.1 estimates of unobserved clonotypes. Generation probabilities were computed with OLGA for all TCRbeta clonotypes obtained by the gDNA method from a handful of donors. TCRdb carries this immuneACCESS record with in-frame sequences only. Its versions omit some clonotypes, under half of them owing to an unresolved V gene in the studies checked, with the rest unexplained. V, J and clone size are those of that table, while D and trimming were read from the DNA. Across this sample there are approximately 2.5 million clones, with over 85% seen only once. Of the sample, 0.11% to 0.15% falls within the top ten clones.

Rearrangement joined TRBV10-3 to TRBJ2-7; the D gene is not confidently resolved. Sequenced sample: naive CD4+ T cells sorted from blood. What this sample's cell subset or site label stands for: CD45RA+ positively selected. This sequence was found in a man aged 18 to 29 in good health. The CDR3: CATTQRLSYEQYF. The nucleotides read TGTGCCACAACCCAGCGTCTCTCCTACGAGCAGTACTTC.